The entry below describes one T cell receptor (beta chain). The antigen is unknown. CD4+ and CD8+ T cells were sorted from PBMCs. This specimen belongs to a study of CD8+ T cells in alopecia areata. The study, taken as a whole, reports: Between patients, shared TCR sequences were less clear than in mice. This was possibly due in part to HLA diversity in the patient population. Lesional scalp displayed greater clonality than normal scalp, most notably in alopecia totalis/universalis.

Trimming removed 8 bases from V and 8 bases from J, with 19 bases in between. From germline, CDR1 is SNHLY and CDR2 FYNNEI. The CDR3 is 14 residues long. Sequencing templates came from extracted RNA that was reverse transcribed into cDNA. TCRdb keeps only in-frame clones here, not all; method: immunoSEQ multiplex PCR. The data contain around 120,000 clones, around two fifths of them singletons. The source of this sequence is a human donor with alopecia areata. Sequencing was done on a sample of CD4+ T cells sorted from blood. The gene calls are TRBV2 and TRBJ2-1, with unresolved D. The CDR3 nucleotides read TGTGCCAGCCGATTATCAGACTGGGTCGATGAGCAGTTCTTC. This gives the protein CASRLSDWVDEQFF. Using reference TRBV2 and TRBJ2-1 for the parts outside the CDR3, the full variable domain is EPEVTQTPSHQVTQMGQEVILRCVPISNHLYFYWYRQILGQKVEFLVSFYNNEISEKSEIFDDQFSVERPDGSNFTLKIRSTKLEDSAMYFCASRLSDWVDEQFFGPGTRLTVL.